The 18 T cell receptor beta chains reported below all come from one sample, sequenced in a study of blood T cell repertoires in COVID-19. TCRdb's table, derived via immunoSEQ multiplex PCR, lists solely in-frame clones and lacks some. The sample shows about 300,000 clones, 86% of them seen only once. The sequenced sample consisted of PBMCs or T cells enriched from blood (not recorded which). The receptors were sampled from a woman under 30 who had recovered from COVID-19.

This chain joins TRBV10-3 and TRBJ1-2; 12 nucleotides line up with TRBD1. The V and J ends lost 6 bases and 5 bases, in that order; junction bases with no gene match: 4. This CDR3 is built from 14 residues. From germline, CDR1 is ENHRY and CDR2 SYGVKD. The DNA of the CDR3 is TGTGCCATCAGCGGGGACAGGGGGCATTATGGCTACACCTTC. Translation gives CAISGDRGHYGYTF.

This chain connects TRBV28 to TRBJ2-2; 7 positions agree with TRBD2. Trimming took 5 bases from V and 6 from J; bases not matched to a gene: 6. There are 14 residues in the CDR3. Germline CDR1 reads MDHEN; CDR2 reads SYDVKM. The CDR3 spells CASSTTGLAGELFF. In nucleotides, the CDR3 is TGTGCCAGCAGTACAACAGGACTAGCCGGGGAGCTGTTTTTT.

This chain uses TRBV5-1 with TRBJ1-6, with 9 bases that match TRBD1. J lost 9 bases, V lost 4 bases, and 8 bases had no gene match. This CDR3 spans 15 amino acids. The germline gives CDR1 SGHRS, CDR2 YFSETQ. The CDR3 nucleotides read TGCGCCAGCAGCCAACCCGGGACAGGGACTTCACCCCTCCACTTT. Amino acid sequence: CASSQPGTGTSPLHF.

The J gene is TRBJ1-1, the V gene TRBV5-6; tentative D call: TRBD1 (5 bases). This CDR3 has 17 amino acids. Looked up from germline, CDR1 is SGHDT and CDR2 is YYEEEE. V was cut by 0 bases and J by 3 bases, with 18 bases left in between. The CDR3 is CASSLGLGAQEHTEAFF. The CDR3 region has the DNA TGTGCCAGCAGCTTGGGTCTTGGGGCACAGGAGCACACTGAAGCTTTCTTT.

V is TRBV30 and J is TRBJ2-7, with 8 bases identical to TRBD1. The CDR3 is 16 residues long. CDR1 and CDR2 from the germline V gene are GTSNPN and SVGIG (reference sequence). Trimming at V came to 2 bases and at J to 3 bases, leaving 12 bases not matched to a gene. The chain's CDR3 is CAWSPFRGTGNYEQYF. CDR3 DNA sequence: TGTGCCTGGAGTCCCTTCCGCGGGACAGGAAACTACGAGCAGTACTTC.

Concerning this clone: The same CDR3 is also encoded by other DNA sequences in this sample. The rearrangement joins TRBV27 to TRBJ1-6; 7 positions match TRBD1. Unmatched junction bases numbered 4, after V lost 5 bases and J lost 6 bases. The CDR3 loop spans 14 amino acids. Per the germline V gene, CDR1 is MNHEY and CDR2 is SMNVEV (reference sequence). CDR3 loop: CASSPGTANSPLHF. The CDR3 DNA reads as TGTGCCAGCAGTCCCGGGACAGCTAATTCACCCCTCCACTTT.

V is TRBV4-1 and J is TRBJ2-7, with 9 bases fitting TRBD1. V was clipped by 1 base and J by 5 bases; unmatched bases: 6. CDR1 is MGHRA and CDR2 is YSYEKL in the germline V gene. This CDR3 comprises 15 residues. The CDR3 is CASSQVGDRDHEQYF. CDR3 DNA sequence: TGCGCCAGCAGCCAAGTGGGGGACAGGGACCACGAGCAGTACTTC.

V usage is TRBV5-6 and J usage is TRBJ2-1, with 7 bases lining up with TRBD2. The CDR3 loop spans 16 amino acids. Germline lookup yields CDR1 SGHDT and CDR2 YYEEEE. J was trimmed by 4 bases and V by 3 bases; bases with no gene match: 10. The CDR3 sequence: CASSSGGSQLYNEQFF. As DNA, the CDR3 is TGTGCCAGCAGCTCGGGCGGGAGTCAGTTATACAATGAGCAGTTCTTC. Drawing the rest from reference TRBV5-6 and TRBJ2-1, the complete variable domain is DAGVTQSPTHLIKTRGQQVTLRCSPKSGHDTVSWYQQALGQGPQFIFQYYEEEERQRGNFPDRFSGHQFPNYSSELNVNALLLGDSALYLCASSSGGSQLYNEQFFGPGTRLTVL.

This chain joins TRBV7-8 and TRBJ2-3; 8 bases align to TRBD2. The CDR3 is 15 amino acids. Unmatched junction bases numbered 8, after V lost 2 bases and J lost 7 bases. Germline assignment: CDR1 SGHVS and CDR2 FQNEAQ. DNA for the CDR3: TGTGCCAGCAGCTTATACCGGGGGGGCCTGAATACGCAGTATTTT. Residues: CASSLYRGGLNTQYF.

Worth noting for this clone: Additional DNA sequences in this sample encode the identical CDR3. The gene calls are TRBV19 and TRBJ1-5; 7 nucleotides align to TRBD1. The V gene's germline CDR1 is LNHDA and CDR2 SQIVND (reference sequence). The CDR3 sequence is 14 residues long. J lost 5 bases, V lost 6 bases, and 7 bases had no gene match. CDR3 DNA sequence: TGTGCCAGTAGCCGACAGGGCGGTTATCAGCCCCAGCATTTT. This encodes CASSRQGGYQPQHF.

This sequence joins TRBV7-9 and TRBJ2-7; 13 bases map to TRBD2. From germline, CDR1 is SEHNR and CDR2 FQNEAQ (reference sequence). V shed 4 bases, J shed 0 bases, and the junction held 9 bases outside the gene matches. The CDR3 consists of 18 residues. The CDR3 DNA sequence: TGTGCCAGCAGCTACGGGACTAGCGGGATAATTCCCTCCTACGAGCAGTACTTC. Protein sequence: CASSYGTSGIIPSYEQYF.

The V call is TRBV7-6, the J call TRBJ1-6; maybe TRBD1 (6 bases). The length of the CDR3 is 14 residues. Germline CDR1 reads SGHVS; CDR2 reads FNYEAQ. V shed 8 bases and J shed 6 bases, with 14 bases lying between them. CDR3 in DNA: TGTGCCAGCGGTGAACAGGGCGCTAATTCACCCCTCCACTTT. This translates into CASGEQGANSPLHF.

The genes are TRBV28 and TRBJ2-7; TRBD2 is a possible D gene (6 bases). The CDR3 extends over 14 amino acids. Per germline, CDR1 MDHEN and CDR2 SYDVKM. V was trimmed by 3 bases and J by 3 bases, leaving 12 bases between them. The DNA for the CDR3 is TGTGCCAGCAGTTTCCCCTGGACTAACTACGAGCAGTACTTC. Encoded protein: CASSFPWTNYEQYF.

The rearrangement links TRBV5-1 to TRBJ1-1, with TRBD1 matching over 8 bases. Germline values: CDR1 SGHRS, CDR2 YFSETQ. The CDR3 is made up of 15 amino acids. V was pared by 3 bases and J by 4 bases, with 8 bases of the junction left unmatched. CDR3 DNA sequence: TGCGCCAGCAGCTCGACAGGGGTAGGGGCCACTGAAGCTTTCTTT. Translated, it gives CASSSTGVGATEAFF.

The rearrangement joins TRBV2 to TRBJ1-3; 8 nucleotides line up with TRBD1. The CDR3 extends over 14 amino acids. Germline V gives CDR1 SNHLY, CDR2 FYNNEI. Trimming took 3 bases from V and 4 from J; bases not matched to a gene: 2. CDR3 coding DNA: TGTGCCAGCAGTGAGACAGGGGAGGGAAACACCATATATTTT. It specifies CASSETGEGNTIYF.

In its sample, this clone was seen once. V gene TRBV3-1 (or the pseudogene TRBV3-2) combines with J gene TRBJ2-5; 11 bases map to TRBD2. Per germline, CDR1 LGHDT and CDR2 YNNKEL (reference sequence). Unmatched junction bases numbered 6, after V lost 4 bases and J lost 5 bases. The CDR3 is made up of 15 amino acids. CDR3 sequence: CASSLAGGPLETQYF. For the CDR3, the DNA is TGTGCCAGCAGCCTAGCGGGAGGGCCGTTGGAGACCCAGTACTTC.

The CDR3 region has the DNA TGTGCCAGTGACAGCATGAACACTGAAGCTTTCTTT. It encodes CASDSMNTEAFF. J is TRBJ1-1 and V is TRBV6-4; D might be TRBD1 (5 bases). CDR3 length: 12 amino acids. The ends were cut back, 9 bases at V and 0 bases at J, with 8 bases in the middle. The germline V gene has CDR1 MRHNA and CDR2 SNTAGT.

This clone was seen only once. J is TRBJ2-1 and V is TRBV5-4; D is ambiguous. Trimming left V 4 bases short and J 3 bases short, with 8 bases between. CDR1 and CDR2 from the germline V gene are SGHNT and YYREEE (reference sequence). This CDR3 region has 13 residues. CDR3 in amino acids: CASSNPSYNEQFF. In DNA, the CDR3 is TGTGCCAGCAGCAACCCTAGCTACAATGAGCAGTTCTTC.